These 9 T cell receptor beta chains came from one sample sequenced in a study of blood T cell repertoires in COVID-19. TCRdb keeps only in-frame clones here, not all; method: immunoSEQ multiplex PCR. The sample shows about 150,000 clones, roughly 83% of them seen only once. Sequenced sample: peripheral blood. All receptors come from a woman in her fifties or sixties with COVID-19, enrolled during active disease.

The chain employs TRBV2 and TRBJ1-5, with D unclear. V lost 4 bases and J lost 0, with 7 bases in between. Germline-derived CDR1 and CDR2 are SNHLY and FYNNEI. The CDR3 extends over 14 amino acids. The chain's CDR3 is CASSAGYSNQPQHF. In nucleotides, the CDR3 is TGTGCCAGCAGTGCGGGGTATAGCAATCAGCCCCAGCATTTT.

This clone was seen a handful of times. The V call is TRBV18, the J call TRBJ2-7; D unclear. The CDR3 runs to 10 residues. CDR1 KGHSH and CDR2 LQKENI come from the germline V gene. V was clipped by 8 bases and J by 4 bases, with 6 bases between them. The CDR3 loop reads CASGEYEQYF. In nucleotides, the CDR3 is TGTGCCAGCGGAGAATACGAGCAGTACTTC.

The chain recombines TRBV5-1 with TRBJ1-5; D might be TRBD1 (5 bases). Germline CDR1 is SGHRS and CDR2 is YFSETQ. Trimming took off 3 bases at V and 4 bases at J, with 14 bases between the two ends. The CDR3 loop spans 15 amino acids. For the CDR3, the DNA is TGCGCCAGCAGCTCCGCAGGGCTGAGAAATCAGCCCCAGCATTTT. Translated, it gives CASSSAGLRNQPQHF.

J is TRBJ2-1 and V is TRBV7-3, with 10 bases fitting TRBD2. The CDR3 extends over 15 amino acids. Losses at the gene ends were 5 bases for V and 4 bases for J; bases not matched to a gene: 5. Germline V gene lookup returns CDR1 SGHTA and CDR2 FQGTGA. CDR3 residues: CASSKGLALYNEQFF. CDR3 nucleotides: TGTGCCAGCAGCAAGGGACTAGCGTTATACAATGAGCAGTTCTTC. Full variable domain (rest looked up from reference TRBV7-3 and TRBJ2-1): GAGVSQTPSNKVTEKGKYVELRCDPISGHTALYWYRQSLGQGPEFLIYFQGTGAADDSGLPNDRFFAVRPEGSVSTLKIQRTERGDSAVYLCASSKGLALYNEQFFGPGTRLTVL.

V and J are TRBV11-3 and TRBJ2-7; 7 bases agree with TRBD2. The germline gives CDR1 SGHNT, CDR2 YENEEA. The length of the CDR3 is 15 residues. The V segment lost 5 bases and the J segment 2 bases; nucleotides outside the gene matches: 9. The CDR3 reads CASSPGGGGPYEQYF. The CDR3 DNA follows: TGTGCCAGCAGCCCGGGCGGCGGGGGTCCCTACGAGCAGTACTTC.

The chain couples TRBV4-1 to TRBJ1-5; D perhaps matches TRBD1 (5 bases). The CDR3 contains 15 residues. Germline-derived CDR1 and CDR2 are MGHRA and YSYEKL. V gave up 3 bases and J gave up 0 bases, with 9 bases separating them. The CDR3 DNA is TGCGCCAGCAGCCAGGGGGGAGATAGCAATCAGCCCCAGCATTTT. Translating it yields CASSQGGDSNQPQHF.

V and J are TRBV6-5 and TRBJ1-5, with D hard to call. The V gene's germline CDR1 is MNHEY and CDR2 SVGAGI. The V gene lost 6 bases and the J gene lost 1 base, with 10 bases spanning the gap. CDR3 length: 14 residues. The CDR3 here is CASRSRNSNQPQHF. For the CDR3, the DNA is TGTGCCAGCAGGTCCAGGAACAGCAATCAGCCCCAGCATTTT.

This chain connects TRBV5-8 to TRBJ2-3, with a possible D match to TRBD2 (7 bases). CDR3 length equals 16 residues. Germline V gene lookup returns CDR1 SGHTS and CDR2 YDEGEE. Trimming took off 2 bases at V and 3 bases at J, with 16 bases between the two ends. The CDR3 DNA is TGTGCCAGCAGCTTCACAGGGCCCGGGGGGACAGATACGCAGTATTTT. It translates to CASSFTGPGGTDTQYF. Based on the CDR3 plus reference TRBV5-8 and TRBJ2-3, the full variable domain is EAGVTQSPTHLIKTRGQQATLRCSPISGHTSVYWYQQALGLGLQFLLWYDEGEERNRGNFPPRFSGRQFPNYSSELNVNALELEDSALYLCASSFTGPGGTDTQYFGPGTRLTVL.

The chain couples TRBV19 to TRBJ1-4; D is perhaps TRBD1 (6 bases). V lost 6 bases to trimming and J lost 6 bases, with 8 bases between them. The CDR3 length is 12 residues. Per the germline V gene, CDR1 is LNHDA and CDR2 is SQIVND (reference sequence). The DNA for the CDR3 is TGTGCCAGTAGAGGGGGTGATGAAAAACTGTTTTTT. This gives the protein CASRGGDEKLFF.